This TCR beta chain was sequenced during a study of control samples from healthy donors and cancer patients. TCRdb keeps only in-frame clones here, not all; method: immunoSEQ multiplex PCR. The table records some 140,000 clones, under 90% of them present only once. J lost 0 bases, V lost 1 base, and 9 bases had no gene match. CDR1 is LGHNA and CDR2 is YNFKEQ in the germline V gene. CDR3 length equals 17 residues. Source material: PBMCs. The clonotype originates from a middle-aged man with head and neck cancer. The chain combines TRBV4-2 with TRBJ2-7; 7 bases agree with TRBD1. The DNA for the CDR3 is TGTGCCAGCAGCCAAGGACTAACAGGGGTGGGCTCCTACGAGCAGTACTTC. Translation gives CASSQGLTGVGSYEQYF.